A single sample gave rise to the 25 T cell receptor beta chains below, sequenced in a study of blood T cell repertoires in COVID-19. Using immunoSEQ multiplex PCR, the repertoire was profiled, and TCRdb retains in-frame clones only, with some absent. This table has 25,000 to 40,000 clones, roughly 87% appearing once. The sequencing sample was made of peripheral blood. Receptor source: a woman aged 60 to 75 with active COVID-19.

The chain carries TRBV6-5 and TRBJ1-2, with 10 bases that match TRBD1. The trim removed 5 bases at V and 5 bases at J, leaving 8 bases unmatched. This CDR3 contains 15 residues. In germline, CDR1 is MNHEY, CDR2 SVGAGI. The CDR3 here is CASSRTGTGAYGYTF. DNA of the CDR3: TGTGCCAGCAGTAGGACCGGGACAGGGGCTTATGGCTACACCTTC.

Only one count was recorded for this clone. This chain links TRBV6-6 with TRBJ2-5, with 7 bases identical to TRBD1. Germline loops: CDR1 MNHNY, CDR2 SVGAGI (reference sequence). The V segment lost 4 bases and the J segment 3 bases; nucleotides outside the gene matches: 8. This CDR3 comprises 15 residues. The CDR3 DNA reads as TGTGCCAGCAGTTCCCGGGCCGGGACAGAAGAGACCCAGTACTTC. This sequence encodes CASSSRAGTEETQYF.

CDR3 residues: CASSDRRGTSEQYF. CDR3 sequence (DNA): TGTGCCAGCAGTGATCGACGGGGTACGAGCGAGCAGTACTTC. V gene TRBV6-1 combines with J gene TRBJ2-7; possibly TRBD2 for D (5 bases). V lost 3 bases to trimming and J lost 6 bases, with 15 bases between them. There are 14 residues in the CDR3. Per the germline V gene, CDR1 is MNHNS and CDR2 is SASEGT.

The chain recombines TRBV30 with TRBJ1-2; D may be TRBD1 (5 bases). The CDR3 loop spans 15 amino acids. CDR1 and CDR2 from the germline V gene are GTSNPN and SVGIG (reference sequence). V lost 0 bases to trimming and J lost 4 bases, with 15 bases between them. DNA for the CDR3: TGTGCCTGGAGTGTACGGGGGATCGGGAGCTATGGCTACACCTTC. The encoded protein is CAWSVRGIGSYGYTF.

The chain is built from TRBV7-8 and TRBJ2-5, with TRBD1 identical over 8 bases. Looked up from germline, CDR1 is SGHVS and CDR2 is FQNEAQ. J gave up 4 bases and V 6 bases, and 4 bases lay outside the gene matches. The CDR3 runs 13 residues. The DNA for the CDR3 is TGTGCCAGCAGTGGACAGGGCGGAGAGACCCAGTACTTC. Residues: CASSGQGGETQYF.

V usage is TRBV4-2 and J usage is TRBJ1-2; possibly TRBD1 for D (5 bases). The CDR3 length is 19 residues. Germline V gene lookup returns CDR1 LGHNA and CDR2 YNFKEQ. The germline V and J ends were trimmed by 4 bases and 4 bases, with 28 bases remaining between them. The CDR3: CASSPIRGGDVRASYGYTF. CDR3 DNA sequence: TGTGCCAGCAGCCCAATCCGGGGGGGTGACGTCAGGGCCAGCTATGGCTACACCTTC.

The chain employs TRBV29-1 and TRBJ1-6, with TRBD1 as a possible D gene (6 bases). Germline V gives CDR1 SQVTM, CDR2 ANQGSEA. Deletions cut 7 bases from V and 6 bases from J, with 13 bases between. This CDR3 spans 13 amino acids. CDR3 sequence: CSASQGANSPLHF. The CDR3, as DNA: TGCAGCGCCTCACAGGGAGCTAATTCACCCCTCCACTTT.

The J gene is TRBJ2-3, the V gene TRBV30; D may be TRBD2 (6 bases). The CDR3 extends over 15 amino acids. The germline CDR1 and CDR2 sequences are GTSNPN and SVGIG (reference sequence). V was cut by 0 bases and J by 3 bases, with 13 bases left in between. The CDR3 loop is CAWSVGGEGTDTQYF. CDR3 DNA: TGTGCCTGGAGTGTAGGAGGGGAAGGAACAGATACGCAGTATTTT.

The CDR3 nucleotides are TGCGCCAGCAGCTTGGGGGGACAGGCGACATCTGAAGAGCAGTACTTC. The encoded protein is CASSLGGQATSEEQYF. V is TRBV5-1 and J is TRBJ2-7; 8 bases line up with TRBD1. CDR1 is SGHRS and CDR2 is YFSETQ in the germline V gene. The ends lost 0 bases at V and 7 bases at J; junction bases unmatched: 12. This CDR3 spans 16 amino acids.

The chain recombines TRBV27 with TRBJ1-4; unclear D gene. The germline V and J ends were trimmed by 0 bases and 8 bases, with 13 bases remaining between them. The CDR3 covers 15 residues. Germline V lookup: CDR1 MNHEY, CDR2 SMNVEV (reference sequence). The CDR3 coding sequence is TGTGCCAGCAGTTTATCGGGTGGGCTCTGGGAAAAACTGTTTTTT. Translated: CASSLSGGLWEKLFF.

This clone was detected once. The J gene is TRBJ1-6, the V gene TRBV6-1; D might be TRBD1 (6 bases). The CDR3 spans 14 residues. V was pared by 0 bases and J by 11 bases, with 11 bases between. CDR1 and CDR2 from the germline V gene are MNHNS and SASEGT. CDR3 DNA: TGTGCCAGCAGTGAAGCGCGAAGGGACACACCCCTCCACTTT. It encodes CASSEARRDTPLHF.

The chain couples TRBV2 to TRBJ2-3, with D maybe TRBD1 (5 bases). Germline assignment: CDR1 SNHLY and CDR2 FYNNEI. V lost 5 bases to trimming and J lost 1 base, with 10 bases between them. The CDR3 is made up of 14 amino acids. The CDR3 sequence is CASSLGARTDTQYF. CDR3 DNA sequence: TGTGCCAGCAGTCTTGGGGCCCGCACAGATACGCAGTATTTT.

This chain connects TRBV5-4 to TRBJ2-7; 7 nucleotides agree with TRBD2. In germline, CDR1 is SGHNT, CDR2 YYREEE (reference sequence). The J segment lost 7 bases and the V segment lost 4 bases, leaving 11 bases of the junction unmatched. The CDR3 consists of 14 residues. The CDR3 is CASSAASGQREQYF. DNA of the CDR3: TGTGCCAGCAGCGCGGCTAGCGGCCAAAGGGAGCAGTACTTC.

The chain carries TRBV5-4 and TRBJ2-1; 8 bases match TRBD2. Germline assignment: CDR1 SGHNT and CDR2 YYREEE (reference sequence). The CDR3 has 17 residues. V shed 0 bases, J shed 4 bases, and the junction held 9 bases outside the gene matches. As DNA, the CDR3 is TGTGCCAGCAGCTTGGGCGCCATGGGCGGGGGGTACAATGAGCAGTTCTTC. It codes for CASSLGAMGGGYNEQFF.

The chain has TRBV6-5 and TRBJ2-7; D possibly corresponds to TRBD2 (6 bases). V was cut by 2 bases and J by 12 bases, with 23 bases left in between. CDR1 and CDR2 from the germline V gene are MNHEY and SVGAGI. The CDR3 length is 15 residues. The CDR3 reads CASSYVPGGPEAWYF. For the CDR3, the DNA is TGTGCCAGCAGTTACGTTCCCGGGGGACCAGAGGCATGGTACTTC.

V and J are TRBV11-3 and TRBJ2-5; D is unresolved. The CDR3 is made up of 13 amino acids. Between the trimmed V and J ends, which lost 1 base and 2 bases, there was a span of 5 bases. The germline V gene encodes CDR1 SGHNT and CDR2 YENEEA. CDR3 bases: TGTGCCAGCAGCTTAGGCCTACAAGAGACCCAGTACTTC. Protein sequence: CASSLGLQETQYF.

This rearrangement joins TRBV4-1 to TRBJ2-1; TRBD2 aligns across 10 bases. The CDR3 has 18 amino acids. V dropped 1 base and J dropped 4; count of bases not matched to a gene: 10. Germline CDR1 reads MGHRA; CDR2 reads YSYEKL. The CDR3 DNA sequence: TGCGCCAGCAGCCAAGTAGCGGGGGGACTACTTTGGTACAATGAGCAGTTCTTC. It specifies CASSQVAGGLLWYNEQFF.

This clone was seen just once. CDR3: CASSLRTGNNADTQYF. CDR3 nucleotide sequence: TGTGCCAGCAGCCTTCGGACAGGGAATAACGCAGATACGCAGTATTTT. The rearrangement joins TRBV9 to TRBJ2-3; TRBD1 aligns across 8 bases. The V gene's germline CDR1 is SGDLS and CDR2 YYNGEE. The CDR3 has 16 amino acids. The ends lost 4 bases at V and 4 bases at J; junction bases unmatched: 11.

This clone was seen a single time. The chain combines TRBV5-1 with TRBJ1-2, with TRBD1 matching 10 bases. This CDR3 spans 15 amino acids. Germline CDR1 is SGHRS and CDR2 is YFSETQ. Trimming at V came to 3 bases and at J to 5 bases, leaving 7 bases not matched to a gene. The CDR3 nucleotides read TGCGCCAGCAGCTCCACGACAGGGGGCGGTTATGGCTACACCTTC. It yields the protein CASSSTTGGGYGYTF.

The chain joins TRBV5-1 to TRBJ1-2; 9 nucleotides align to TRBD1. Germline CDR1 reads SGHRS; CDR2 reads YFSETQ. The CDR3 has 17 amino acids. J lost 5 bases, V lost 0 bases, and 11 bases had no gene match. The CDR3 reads CASSLDTGTGLIYGYTF. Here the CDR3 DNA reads TGCGCCAGCAGCTTGGACACCGGGACAGGGTTGATTTATGGCTACACCTTC.

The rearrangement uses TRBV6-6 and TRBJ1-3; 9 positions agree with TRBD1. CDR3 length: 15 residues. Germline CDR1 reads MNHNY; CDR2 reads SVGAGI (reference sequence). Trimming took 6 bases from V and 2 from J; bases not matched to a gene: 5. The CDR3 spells CASRPGTGTGNTIYF. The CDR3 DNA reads TGTGCCAGCAGACCCGGGACAGGGACTGGAAACACCATATATTTT.

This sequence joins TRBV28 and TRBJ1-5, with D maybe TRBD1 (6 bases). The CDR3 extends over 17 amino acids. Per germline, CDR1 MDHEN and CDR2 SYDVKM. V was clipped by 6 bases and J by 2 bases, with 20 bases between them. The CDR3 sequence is CASRRGRRSGGNQPQHF. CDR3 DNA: TGTGCCAGCAGGCGGGGGCGTCGATCAGGGGGCAATCAGCCCCAGCATTTT.

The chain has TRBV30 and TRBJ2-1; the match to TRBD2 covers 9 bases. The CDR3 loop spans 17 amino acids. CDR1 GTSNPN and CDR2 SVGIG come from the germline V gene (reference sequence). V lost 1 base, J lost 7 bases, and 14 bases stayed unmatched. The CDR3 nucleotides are TGTGCCTGGAGTGACCAAATAGGGACTAGCCGAAGAAATGAGCAGTTCTTC. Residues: CAWSDQIGTSRRNEQFF. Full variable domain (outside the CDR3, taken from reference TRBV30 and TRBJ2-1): SQTIHQWPATLVQPVGSPLSLECTVEGTSNPNLYWYRQAAGRGLQLLFYSVGIGQISSEVPQNLSASRPQDRQFILSSKKLLLSDSGFYLCAWSDQIGTSRRNEQFFGPGTRLTVL.

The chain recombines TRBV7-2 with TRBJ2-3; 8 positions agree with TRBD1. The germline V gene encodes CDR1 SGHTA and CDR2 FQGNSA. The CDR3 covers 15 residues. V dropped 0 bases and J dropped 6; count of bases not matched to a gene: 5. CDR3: CASSLAPRGPDTQYF. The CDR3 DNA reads TGTGCCAGCAGCTTAGCTCCCAGGGGGCCTGATACGCAGTATTTT. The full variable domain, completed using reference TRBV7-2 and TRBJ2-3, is GAGVSQSPSNKVTEKGKDVELRCDPISGHTALYWYRQSLGQGLEFLIYFQGNSAPDKSGLPSDRFSAERTGGSVSTLTIQRTQQEDSAVYLCASSLAPRGPDTQYFGPGTRLTVL.

The CDR3: CASSLGARGNTDTQYF. The CDR3 DNA follows: TGTGCCAGCAGCTTAGGCGCCAGGGGGAACACAGATACGCAGTATTTT. The chain combines TRBV7-2 with TRBJ2-3; 7 bases map to TRBD1. Germline assignment: CDR1 SGHTA and CDR2 FQGNSA. The CDR3 totals 16 residues. J was trimmed by 2 bases and V by 1 base; bases with no gene match: 6.